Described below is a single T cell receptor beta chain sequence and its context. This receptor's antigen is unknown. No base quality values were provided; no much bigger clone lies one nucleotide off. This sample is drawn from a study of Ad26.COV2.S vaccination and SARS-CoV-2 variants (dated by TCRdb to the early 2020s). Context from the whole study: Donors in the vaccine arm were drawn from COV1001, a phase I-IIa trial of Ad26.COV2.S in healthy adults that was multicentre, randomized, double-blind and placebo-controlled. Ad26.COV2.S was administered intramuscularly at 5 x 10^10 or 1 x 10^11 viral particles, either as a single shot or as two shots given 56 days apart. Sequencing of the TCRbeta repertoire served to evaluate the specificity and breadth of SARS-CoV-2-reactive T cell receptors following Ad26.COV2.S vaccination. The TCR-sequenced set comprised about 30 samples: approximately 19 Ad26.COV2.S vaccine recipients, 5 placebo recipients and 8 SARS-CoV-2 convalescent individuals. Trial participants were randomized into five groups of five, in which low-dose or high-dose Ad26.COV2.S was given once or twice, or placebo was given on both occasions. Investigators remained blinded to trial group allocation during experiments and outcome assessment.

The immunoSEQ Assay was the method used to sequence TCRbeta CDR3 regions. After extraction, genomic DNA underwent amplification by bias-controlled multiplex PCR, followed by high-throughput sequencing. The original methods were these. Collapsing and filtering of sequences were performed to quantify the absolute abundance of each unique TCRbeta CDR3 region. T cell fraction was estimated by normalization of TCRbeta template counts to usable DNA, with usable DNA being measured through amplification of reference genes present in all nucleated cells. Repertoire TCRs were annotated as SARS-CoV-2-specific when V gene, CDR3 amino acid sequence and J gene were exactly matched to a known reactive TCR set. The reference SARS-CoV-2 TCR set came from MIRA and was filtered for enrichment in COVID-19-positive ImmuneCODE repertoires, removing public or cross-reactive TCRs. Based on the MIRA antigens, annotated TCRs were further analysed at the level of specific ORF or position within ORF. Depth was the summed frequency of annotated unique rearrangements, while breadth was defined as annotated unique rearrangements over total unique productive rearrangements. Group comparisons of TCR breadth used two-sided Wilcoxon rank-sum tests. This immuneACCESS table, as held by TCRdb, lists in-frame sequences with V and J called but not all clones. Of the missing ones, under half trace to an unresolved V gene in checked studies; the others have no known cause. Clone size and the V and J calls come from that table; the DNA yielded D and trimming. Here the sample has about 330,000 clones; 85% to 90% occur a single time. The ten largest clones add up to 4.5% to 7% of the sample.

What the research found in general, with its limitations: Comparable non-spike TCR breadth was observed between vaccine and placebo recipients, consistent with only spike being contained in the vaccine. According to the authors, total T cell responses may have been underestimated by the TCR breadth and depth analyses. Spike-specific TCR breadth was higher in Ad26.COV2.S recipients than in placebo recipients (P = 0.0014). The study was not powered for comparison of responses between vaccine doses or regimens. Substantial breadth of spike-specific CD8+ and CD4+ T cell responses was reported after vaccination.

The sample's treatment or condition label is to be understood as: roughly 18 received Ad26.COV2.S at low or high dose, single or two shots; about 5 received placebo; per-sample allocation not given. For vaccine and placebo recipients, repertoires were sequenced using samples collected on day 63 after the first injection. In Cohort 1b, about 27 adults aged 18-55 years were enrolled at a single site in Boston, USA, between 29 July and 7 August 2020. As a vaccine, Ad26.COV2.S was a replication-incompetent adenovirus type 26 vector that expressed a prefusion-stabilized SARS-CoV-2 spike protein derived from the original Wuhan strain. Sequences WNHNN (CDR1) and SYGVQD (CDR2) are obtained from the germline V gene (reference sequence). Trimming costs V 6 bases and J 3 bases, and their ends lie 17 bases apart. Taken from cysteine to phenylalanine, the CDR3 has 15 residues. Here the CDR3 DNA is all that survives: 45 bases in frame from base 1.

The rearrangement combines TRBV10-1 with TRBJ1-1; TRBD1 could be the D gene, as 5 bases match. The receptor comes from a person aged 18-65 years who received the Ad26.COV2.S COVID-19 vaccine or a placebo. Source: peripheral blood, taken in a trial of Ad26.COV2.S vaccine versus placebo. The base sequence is TGCGCCAGCAGCCCCGACTTGGTAGGGGACACTGAAGCTTTCTTT. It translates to CASSPDLVGDTEAFF.